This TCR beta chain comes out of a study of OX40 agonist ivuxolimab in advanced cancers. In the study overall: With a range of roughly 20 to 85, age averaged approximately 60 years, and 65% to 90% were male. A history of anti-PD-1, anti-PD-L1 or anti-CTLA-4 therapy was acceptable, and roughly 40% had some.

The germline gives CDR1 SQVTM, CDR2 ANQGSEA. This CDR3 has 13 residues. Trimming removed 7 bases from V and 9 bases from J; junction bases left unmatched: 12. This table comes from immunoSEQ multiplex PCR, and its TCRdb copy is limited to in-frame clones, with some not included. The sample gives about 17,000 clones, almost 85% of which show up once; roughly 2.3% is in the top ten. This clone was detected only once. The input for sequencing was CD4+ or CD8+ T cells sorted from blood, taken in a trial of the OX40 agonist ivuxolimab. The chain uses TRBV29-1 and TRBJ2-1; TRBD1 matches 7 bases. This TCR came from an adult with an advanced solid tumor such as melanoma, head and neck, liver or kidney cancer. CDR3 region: CSALRQGRTEQFF. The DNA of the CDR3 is TGCAGCGCCCTCAGACAGGGAAGGACTGAGCAGTTCTTC.